The TCR beta chain under discussion was sequenced for a study of cytomegalovirus exposure and HLA in healthy donors. By frequency, this clone is medium-sized (0.01 to 0.1%). Its antigen is still unknown. Study-wide points: The authors later found HLA-associated TCR beta chains more clonally expanded than equally common others. Most TCR sequences were rare, but some public TCRs occurred in many donors. In vitro experiments confirmed that three CMV-associated chains were specific for CMV antigens.

Vbeta (60) and Jbeta (13) primers were used in the PCR. TCRdb keeps only in-frame clones here, not all; method: immunoSEQ multiplex PCR. This specimen shows about 82,000 clones; the ten leading clones hold about 1%. CDR3 length equals 16 residues. The junction had 10 bases not matched to a gene; V was cut back by 5 bases and J by 2 bases. Germline V gives CDR1 MGHDK, CDR2 SYGVNS. This chain links TRBV25-1 with TRBJ2-7; 9 positions agree with TRBD2. This receptor was taken from a woman in her twenties or thirties in good health and CMV-seronegative. What was sequenced was PBMCs. This CDR3 reads CASSFLRASGTYEQYF. In nucleotides, the CDR3 is TGTGCCAGCAGTTTCCTACGGGCTAGCGGGACCTACGAGCAGTACTTC.